A single sample gave rise to the 4 T cell receptor beta chains below, sequenced in a study of blood T cell repertoires in COVID-19 (dated by TCRdb to 2020 to 2021). Libraries were constructed by the immunoSEQ multiplex PCR assay. TCRdb's version of the immuneACCESS table is confined to in-frame rearrangements and falls short of the full clone set. An unresolved V gene accounts for under half of the shortfall where checked; the remainder is of unknown origin. The sample table holds some 220,000 clones, of which around 84% were seen once. In total, the top ten clones hold around 13% of the sample. Sequenced: peripheral blood. Source of these receptors: a human donor in a cohort sampled during active COVID-19.

This chain joins TRBV6-5 and TRBJ1-1; D might be TRBD1 (6 bases). This CDR3 has 14 amino acids. V dropped 7 bases and J dropped 1 base, with 13 bases sitting between them. In germline, CDR1 is MNHEY, CDR2 SVGAGI. As DNA, the CDR3 is TGTGCCAGCAACCAGGGACAATCGAACACTGAAGCTTTCTTT. It encodes CASNQGQSNTEAFF.

The chain employs TRBV5-4 and TRBJ2-3, with TRBD1 matching over 9 bases. Germline V gene lookup returns CDR1 SGHNT and CDR2 YYREEE (reference sequence). There are 17 residues in the CDR3. Trimming took 4 bases from V and 7 from J; bases not matched to a gene: 16. The CDR3 DNA is TGTGCCAGCAGCAACCCGGGACAGGGAATTCAGTCTAATACGCAGTATTTT. Its protein is CASSNPGQGIQSNTQYF.

The chain is built from TRBV5-1 and TRBJ2-1, with 7 bases fitting TRBD1. CDR1 is SGHRS, CDR2 YFSETQ, per germline. The CDR3 covers 13 residues. Trimming at V came to 5 bases and at J to 3 bases, leaving 2 bases not matched to a gene. The CDR3 region has the DNA TGCGCCAGCAGGGGACAGTACTACAATGAGCAGTTCTTC. Protein sequence: CASRGQYYNEQFF.

This chain connects TRBV11-3 to TRBJ2-1; no clear D. Trimming removed 1 base from V and 5 bases from J, with 6 bases in between. The CDR3 is 13 amino acids. The V gene's germline CDR1 is SGHNT and CDR2 YENEEA. The CDR3 reads CASSLAPNNEQFF. CDR3 nucleotide sequence: TGTGCCAGCAGCTTAGCCCCCAACAATGAGCAGTTCTTC.